This note documents a single T cell receptor beta chain sequence. The antigen is undetermined. These data come from a study of shared clonotypes between healthy human individuals. Germline V CDR1 and CDR2: SQVTM, ANQGSEA. The CDR3 consists of 16 residues. Trimming removed 4 bases from V and 2 bases from J; junction bases left unmatched: 5. Findings and limits, study-wide: Incompleteness in sorted-subset sequencing, despite large depth, was shown by rarefaction. As a rule, naive subsets had a larger estimated richness than memory subsets.

CD8 cells regarded as naive lacked CD45RO, were positively chosen for CCR7, and omitted terminally differentiated effector memory CD45RA+ cells. Each of the donors was a healthy adult who was HIV-negative and had not had a recent acute infection or vaccination. Per the study methods: As immunoSEQ supplied junction-only sequences (without quality scores), filtering differed. TCRdb keeps only in-frame clones here, not all; method: immunoSEQ multiplex PCR. V and J calls and clone size follow that table, whereas D and trimming were derived from the DNA. The sample includes approximately 1.9 million clones, around 93% seen only once; the top ten take approximately 1.6%.

The chain links TRBV29-1 to TRBJ2-2, with 12 bases lining up with TRBD1. The sequencing input was naive CD8+ T cells from PBMCs. The sequence was collected from a man in his late teens or twenties in good health. Some clones in this sample may be carry-over from other donors' samples. The CDR3 region is CSVVPGQGANTGELFF. For the CDR3, the DNA is TGCAGCGTTGTACCGGGACAGGGGGCAAACACCGGGGAGCTGTTTTTT.